Following are 26 T cell receptor beta chains from one sample sequenced in a study of T cells in Graves' hyperthyroidism and ophthalmopathy. It was RNA transcripts that yielded the amplified TCR beta CDR3 regions. Researchers ran a first-round RT-PCR on the TCR CDR3 using the HTBI primer set. TCRdb ran MiXCR on the multiplex PCR reads and lists one entry per CDR3 protein. The sample includes approximately 420,000 distinct CDR3 sequences, approximately 14% of them seen just once. The source material was blood. These receptors were taken from a woman under 30 with Graves' hyperthyroidism.

The rearrangement uses TRBV18 and TRBJ2-7; D uncertain. Germline assignment: CDR1 KGHSH and CDR2 LQKENI. Deletions cut 3 bases from V and 5 bases from J, with 17 bases between. This CDR3 comprises 15 residues. The DNA of the CDR3 is TGTGCCAGCTCACCGGGCCGCTCTGATACCCACGAGCAGTACTTC. This sequence encodes CASSPGRSDTHEQYF.

This clonotype was recorded at least ten times. The chain is built from TRBV20-1 and TRBJ2-2, with a tentative D call TRBD1 (5 bases). V lost 4 bases and J 1 base, leaving 7 bases between the germline ends. The CDR3 extends over 13 amino acids. Germline CDR1 and CDR2: DFQATT and SNEGSKA (reference sequence). The CDR3 DNA is TGCAGTGCTAAAGACAGGAACACCGGGGAGCTGTTTTTT. Translation gives CSAKDRNTGELFF.

This clonotype came up many times. The chain carries TRBV11-2 and TRBJ2-1; TRBD1 might be the D (5 bases). Germline CDR1 reads SGHAT; CDR2 reads FQNNGV. V lost 6 bases, J lost 6 bases, and 18 bases lay in between. This CDR3 spans 15 amino acids. CDR3 in DNA: TGTGCCAGCAGTTCGCAGCAGGGTGGTGCCAATGAGCAGTTCTTC. This gives the protein CASSSQQGGANEQFF.

This clonotype was found many times. The V and J genes are TRBV20-1 and TRBJ1-1; D call uncertain. V shed 6 bases and J shed 11 bases, with 13 bases lying between them. The CDR3 totals 10 residues. Germline CDR1 reads DFQATT; CDR2 reads SNEGSKA (reference sequence). For the CDR3, the DNA is TGCAGTGCCCGGAATCGGTTGGCTTTCTTT. It specifies CSARNRLAFF.

This clonotype was seen repeatedly, ten times or more. The chain uses TRBV14 and TRBJ2-7; no clear D gene. Trimming took off 1 base at V and 2 bases at J, with 9 bases between the two ends. Germline V gives CDR1 SGHDN, CDR2 FVKESK. This CDR3 has 14 residues. The CDR3, as DNA: TGTGCCAGCAGCCAAGTTATATCAACCTACGAGCAGTACTTC. This gives the protein CASSQVISTYEQYF.

This clonotype was seen ten or more times. CDR3 loop: CASREYKLGETQYF. The DNA of the CDR3 is TGTGCCAGCAGAGAATACAAATTGGGGGAGACCCAGTACTTC. The chain carries TRBV6-1 and TRBJ2-5; D gene uncertain. Germline CDR1 reads MNHNS; CDR2 reads SASEGT. There are 14 residues in the CDR3. Trimming left V 6 bases short and J 5 bases short, with 16 bases between.

A few counts support this clonotype. The chain joins TRBV6-6 to TRBJ1-2, with a possible D match to TRBD1 (5 bases). The germline V and J ends were trimmed by 2 bases and 5 bases, with 9 bases remaining between them. The germline CDR1 and CDR2 sequences are MNHNY and SVGAGI (reference sequence). This CDR3 spans 13 amino acids. This CDR3 reads CASSYGRQYGYTF. The CDR3 bases are TGTGCCAGCAGTTACGGAAGACAGTATGGCTACACCTTC.

This clonotype was recorded many times. The chain couples TRBV15 to TRBJ1-5, with D unresolved. The germline gives CDR1 LNHNV, CDR2 YYDKDF (reference sequence). The CDR3 length is 14 residues. V gave up 0 bases and J gave up 7 bases, with 10 bases separating them. The CDR3: CATSRDRSGQPQHF. In nucleotides, the CDR3 is TGTGCCACCAGCAGAGATCGATCCGGCCAGCCCCAGCATTTT.

This clonotype showed up many times. The V call is TRBV2, the J call TRBJ2-1; 15 bases match TRBD2. CDR1 and CDR2 from the germline V gene are SNHLY and FYNNEI. J lost 5 bases, V lost 8 bases, and 16 bases had no gene match. The CDR3 contains 19 residues. This CDR3 reads CASSYLPLGTSGRNNEQFF. The DNA for the CDR3 is TGTGCCAGCTCCTACCTCCCGTTGGGGACTAGCGGGAGGAACAATGAGCAGTTCTTC.

V is TRBV27 and J is TRBJ2-7; D gene unclear. V was shortened by 2 bases and J by 0 bases, with 11 bases between the two germline ends. This CDR3 region has 15 residues. CDR1 and CDR2 (germline): MNHEY, SMNVEV (reference sequence). CDR3 in amino acids: CASSLAAANSYEQYF. In nucleotides, the CDR3 is TGTGCCAGCAGTTTAGCGGCAGCCAACTCCTACGAGCAGTACTTC.

This clonotype was seen a few times. The chain links TRBV2 to TRBJ2-3, with D perhaps TRBD1 or TRBD2 (5 bases each). The CDR3 contains 15 residues. Germline V CDR1 and CDR2: SNHLY, FYNNEI. Trimming pared 4 bases from V and 4 bases from J, leaving 15 bases between. CDR3 loop: CASSVGDGGADTQYF. The CDR3 region has the DNA TGTGCCAGCAGTGTGGGGGATGGAGGCGCAGATACGCAGTATTTT.

The rearrangement links TRBV6-1 to TRBJ2-5; D unresolved. CDR1 MNHNS and CDR2 SASEGT come from the germline V gene. The length of the CDR3 is 14 residues. Trimming stripped 4 bases from V and 14 bases from J, with 23 bases between. This CDR3 is CASSGAGWVESFYF. The DNA of the CDR3 is TGTGCCAGCAGTGGAGCTGGTTGGGTAGAGTCCTTTTACTTC.

This clonotype has at least ten counts. This sequence joins TRBV30 and TRBJ2-5; 8 bases are shared with TRBD1. V was pared by 1 base and J by 1 base, with 5 bases of the junction left unmatched. This CDR3 has 15 amino acids. CDR1 is GTSNPN, CDR2 SVGIG, per germline (reference sequence). The CDR3 DNA sequence: TGTGCCTGGAGTGACTTTGGGACAGGCCAAGAGACCCAGTACTTC. This gives the protein CAWSDFGTGQETQYF.

There are many counts of this clonotype. V is TRBV5-5 and J is TRBJ2-7, with D perhaps TRBD1 or TRBD2 (5 bases each). This CDR3 has 13 residues. Trimming took 2 bases from V and 5 from J, leaving 11 bases between them. Germline V gene sequence: CDR1 SGHKS, CDR2 YYEKEE (reference sequence). CDR3 amino acids: CASSFGTTNEQYF. In DNA, the CDR3 is TGTGCCAGCAGCTTTGGGACGACTAACGAGCAGTACTTC. The whole variable domain, remainder taken from reference TRBV5-5 and TRBJ2-7, is DAGVTQSPTHLIKTRGQQVTLRCSPISGHKSVSWYQQVLGQGPQFIFQYYEKEERGRGNFPDRFSARQFPNYSSELNVNALLLGDSALYLCASSFGTTNEQYFGPGTRLTVT.

This clonotype came up many times. This chain links TRBV12-3 or TRBV12-4 with TRBJ1-2; possible D gene TRBD1, 5 bases. With 6 bases removed from V and 3 bases from J, the gap between germline ends came to 8 bases. The CDR3 totals 12 residues. As DNA, the CDR3 is TGTGCCAGCAGCGGGGCGGACTATGGCTACACCTTC. Residues: CASSGADYGYTF.

This clonotype has more than one count but fewer than ten. V is TRBV20-1 and J is TRBJ2-3; D is uncertain. With 6 bases removed from V and 0 bases from J, the gap between germline ends came to 10 bases. The CDR3 has 13 residues. CDR1 and CDR2 (germline): DFQATT, SNEGSKA (reference sequence). This chain's CDR3 is CSATDPSTDTQYF. In nucleotides, the CDR3 is TGCAGTGCCACAGACCCGAGCACAGATACGCAGTATTTT.

This clonotype showed up just a few times. The genes are TRBV6-5 and TRBJ2-7, with 7 nucleotides matching TRBD2. Germline CDR1 is MNHEY and CDR2 is SVGAGI. The trim removed 3 bases at V and 2 bases at J, leaving 4 bases unmatched. The CDR3 is 14 residues long. The CDR3 spells CASSYSGFPYEQYF. The CDR3 DNA sequence: TGTGCCAGCAGTTATAGCGGGTTCCCCTACGAGCAGTACTTC.

This clonotype was seen a handful of times. This rearrangement joins TRBV9 to TRBJ2-7; TRBD1 matches at 7 bases. Germline CDR1 is SGDLS and CDR2 is YYNGEE. V lost 0 bases, J lost 3 bases, and 3 bases stayed unmatched. There are 14 residues in the CDR3. For the CDR3, the DNA is TGTGCCAGCAGCGTAGAGGGGGCCGGCTACGAGCAGTACTTC. This translates into CASSVEGAGYEQYF.

V is TRBV10-3 and J is TRBJ1-3; D may be TRBD1 (5 bases). The CDR3 runs to 16 residues. Deletions cut 4 bases from V and 0 bases from J, with 13 bases between. Looked up from germline, CDR1 is ENHRY and CDR2 is SYGVKD. Here the CDR3 reads CAISAQGSSSGNTIYF. CDR3 DNA: TGTGCCATCAGTGCCCAGGGAAGCAGCTCTGGAAACACCATATATTTT.

The chain joins TRBV19 to TRBJ1-3; TRBD1 matches at 7 bases. After removal of 3 bases from V and 4 bases from J, the junction contained 6 bases not matched to a gene. The CDR3 has 15 residues. Germline V gene sequence: CDR1 LNHDA, CDR2 SQIVND (reference sequence). CDR3 in amino acids: CASSMTGSAGNTIYF. The DNA of the CDR3 is TGTGCCAGTAGTATGACAGGGTCGGCAGGAAACACCATATATTTT.

The table lists this clonotype with a few counts. The chain joins TRBV2 to TRBJ1-6; D not resolved. V shed 11 bases and J shed 8 bases, with 10 bases lying between them. This CDR3 spans 11 amino acids. Germline CDR1 SNHLY, CDR2 FYNNEI. The CDR3 nucleotides read TGTGCCGGTTGTCGAGATTCACCCCTCCACTTT. Protein sequence: CAGCRDSPLHF.

This clonotype was seen ten or more times. The chain joins TRBV10-3 to TRBJ1-5; D not resolved. Germline CDR1 is ENHRY and CDR2 is SYGVKD. There are 13 residues in the CDR3. V gave up 7 bases and J gave up 5 bases, with 12 bases separating them. The CDR3 DNA reads as TGTGCCATCACCCCATCCTCGGATCAGCCCCAGCATTTT. Its translation is CAITPSSDQPQHF.

This clonotype has at least ten counts. The V and J genes are TRBV18 and TRBJ2-7; TRBD1 matches 8 bases. The CDR3 is 15 residues long. The junction had 6 bases not matched to a gene; V was cut back by 5 bases and J by 0 bases. Per the germline V gene, CDR1 is KGHSH and CDR2 is LQKENI. CDR3: CASSFETGGSYEQYF. The CDR3 bases are TGTGCCAGCTCATTTGAAACAGGGGGCTCCTACGAGCAGTACTTC.

This clonotype was recorded many times. The chain links TRBV11-2 to TRBJ2-7, with 10 bases that match TRBD1. V dropped 6 bases and J dropped 3; count of bases not matched to a gene: 11. CDR1 and CDR2 from the germline V gene are SGHAT and FQNNGV. The CDR3 totals 16 residues. The CDR3 coding sequence is TGTGCCAGCAGAACCGGGACAGGGGTTACCCGCTACGAGCAGTACTTC. Translating gives CASRTGTGVTRYEQYF.

V is TRBV28 and J is TRBJ1-4; a weak D match, TRBD1 (5 bases). This CDR3 is 17 amino acids long. Trimming took off 2 bases at V and 0 bases at J, with 13 bases between the two ends. The germline V gene encodes CDR1 MDHEN and CDR2 SYDVKM. CDR3 sequence (DNA): TGTGCCAGCAGTTTAGGGCAGGGTATTTCAACTAATGAAAAACTGTTTTTT. Protein sequence: CASSLGQGISTNEKLFF.

CDR3 residues: CASSLTPNQPQHF. CDR3 sequence (DNA): TGTGCCAGCAGCTTAACACCAAATCAGCCCCAGCATTTT. This chain links TRBV7-9 with TRBJ1-5; D remains ambiguous. V lost 2 bases to trimming and J lost 4 bases, with 6 bases between them. Per the germline V gene, CDR1 is SEHNR and CDR2 is FQNEAQ (reference sequence). This CDR3 has 13 amino acids.